The rows below give T cell receptor beta chains drawn from one sample of a study of identical twins. Each CDR3 protein is one row after TCRdb ran MiXCR on the 5' RACE reads. The table records some 210,000 distinct CDR3 sequences, approximately 16% of them present only once. This sample also belongs to another study, concerning T cells expressing NK-cell markers.

The sample was CD8+ T cells sorted from blood. The source is a woman aged 18-29 years in good health. The CDR3 runs from the conserved cysteine through the conserved F or W. Fields, in order: D gene, V gene, J gene, clone size, CDR3 protein, CDR3 DNA. The D gene is left open where the match is weak. Expanded clones are given a class, and other clones once, few, many or no size at all.

D gene: NA; V gene: TRBV9; J gene: TRBJ2-2; clone size: few; CDR3 protein: CASSVVAGELFF; CDR3 DNA: TGTGCCAGCAGCGTAGTGGCCGGGGAGCTGTTTTTT
D gene: NA; V gene: TRBV9; J gene: TRBJ2-3; clone size: few; CDR3 protein: CASSGEASLDTQYF; CDR3 DNA: TGTGCCAGCAGCGGCGAGGCCTCCTTGGATACGCAGTATTTT
D gene: TRBD1; V gene: TRBV20-1; J gene: TRBJ2-5; clone size: NA; CDR3 protein: CSASDRGLGETQYF; CDR3 DNA: TGCAGTGCTAGTGACAGGGGGCTTGGGGAGACCCAGTACTTC
D gene: NA; V gene: TRBV14; J gene: TRBJ2-7; clone size: NA; CDR3 protein: CASSQGRHQYEQYF; CDR3 DNA: TGTGCCAGCAGCCAAGGTAGACACCAATACGAGCAGTACTTC
D gene: NA; V gene: TRBV12-3/TRBV12-4; J gene: TRBJ2-3; clone size: many; CDR3 protein: CASSPGLGTDTQYF; CDR3 DNA: TGTGCCAGCAGTCCGGGACTTGGCACAGATACGCAGTATTTT
D gene: NA; V gene: TRBV21-1; J gene: TRBJ2-1; clone size: NA; CDR3 protein: CASSKGPPDRGENEQFF; CDR3 DNA: TGTGCCAGCAGCAAAGGACCGCCGGACAGGGGAGAGAATGAGCAGTTCTTC
D gene: NA; V gene: TRBV29-1; J gene: TRBJ2-1; clone size: many; CDR3 protein: CSVVAGALLRANEQFF; CDR3 DNA: TGCAGCGTTGTTGCAGGGGCCCTCCTTCGGGCCAATGAGCAGTTCTTC
D gene: TRBD2; V gene: TRBV20-1; J gene: TRBJ2-7; clone size: many; CDR3 protein: CSARGLAGDTYEQYF; CDR3 DNA: TGCAGTGCTAGAGGTCTAGCGGGGGACACCTACGAGCAGTACTTC
D gene: TRBD2; V gene: TRBV28; J gene: TRBJ2-2; clone size: NA; CDR3 protein: CASRLLAGAPPGELFF; CDR3 DNA: TGTGCCAGCAGACTACTAGCGGGAGCACCACCCGGGGAGCTGTTTTTT
D gene: NA; V gene: TRBV2; J gene: TRBJ2-2; clone size: NA; CDR3 protein: CAFSAFLRGDLSTGELFF; CDR3 DNA: TGTGCCTTCAGTGCCTTTCTTAGGGGGGATTTGAGCACCGGGGAGCTGTTTTTT
D gene: NA; V gene: TRBV12-3/TRBV12-4; J gene: TRBJ1-1; clone size: NA; CDR3 protein: CASSLGGGHTEAFF; CDR3 DNA: TGTGCCAGCAGTTTAGGGGGGGGGCACACTGAAGCTTTCTTT
D gene: TRBD1; V gene: TRBV12-3/TRBV12-4; J gene: TRBJ2-2; clone size: NA; CDR3 protein: CAITGQGADTGELFF; CDR3 DNA: TGTGCCATCACGGGACAGGGGGCAGACACCGGGGAGCTGTTTTTT
D gene: NA; V gene: TRBV25-1; J gene: TRBJ1-2; clone size: NA; CDR3 protein: CASGENGYTF; CDR3 DNA: TGTGCCTCCGGAGAGAATGGCTACACCTTC
D gene: NA; V gene: TRBV20-1; J gene: TRBJ2-1; clone size: NA; CDR3 protein: CSAPHIRRPHNEQFF; CDR3 DNA: TGCAGTGCCCCCCACATTCGGCGGCCCCACAATGAGCAGTTCTTC
D gene: NA; V gene: TRBV29-1; J gene: TRBJ1-1; clone size: NA; CDR3 protein: CSVVSPEASEAFF; CDR3 DNA: TGCAGCGTTGTTTCGCCCGAGGCCTCTGAAGCTTTCTTT